This T cell receptor beta chain was documented in a study of blood T cell repertoires in COVID-19. Study context: Acute and convalescent COVID-19 samples came from the United States, Italy and Spain. Nucleic acid was either cDNA or gDNA, and it came from T cells, B-cell-depleted T cells, or PBMCs.

Data came from immunoSEQ multiplex PCR; TCRdb stores just in-frame clones and leaves some out. The sample holds some 250,000 clones, 65% to 90% seen once. V was cut by 5 bases and J by 1 base, with 11 bases left in between. The V gene's germline CDR1 is SGHTA and CDR2 FQGNSA. The CDR3 is made up of 14 amino acids. This receptor was identified in a woman aged 55-70 years with active or convalescent COVID-19. The rearrangement links TRBV7-2 to TRBJ1-1; D possibly corresponds to TRBD1 (5 bases). Sequencing used peripheral blood. The CDR3 here is CASSRLRGNTEAFF. The CDR3 bases are TGTGCCAGCAGCCGGTTAAGGGGGAACACTGAAGCTTTCTTT.